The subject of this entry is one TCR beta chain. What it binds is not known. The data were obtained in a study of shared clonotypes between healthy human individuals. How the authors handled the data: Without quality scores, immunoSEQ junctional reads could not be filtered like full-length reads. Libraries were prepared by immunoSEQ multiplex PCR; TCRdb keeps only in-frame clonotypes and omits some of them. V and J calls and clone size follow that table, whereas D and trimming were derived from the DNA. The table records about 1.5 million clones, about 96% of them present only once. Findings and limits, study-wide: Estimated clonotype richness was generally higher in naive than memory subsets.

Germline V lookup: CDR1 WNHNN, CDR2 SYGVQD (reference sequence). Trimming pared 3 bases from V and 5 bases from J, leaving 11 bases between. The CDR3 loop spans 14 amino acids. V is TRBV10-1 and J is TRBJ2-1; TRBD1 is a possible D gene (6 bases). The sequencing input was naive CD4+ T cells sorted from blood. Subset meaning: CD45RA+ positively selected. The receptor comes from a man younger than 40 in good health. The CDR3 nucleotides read TGCGCCAGCAGTGACGGGGCAGGGGACAATGAGCAGTTCTTC. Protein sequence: CASSDGAGDNEQFF.